This note documents a single T cell receptor beta chain sequence. No antigen is known for it. Within the sample, other DNA sequences also encode this same CDR3. The data were obtained in a study of shared clonotypes between healthy human individuals. Broader study findings: There were few donors, and this limited the genetic and exposure-history diversity represented.

CD8 cells classed as naive were CD45RO-negative and positively selected for CCR7, excluding terminally differentiated effector memory CD45RA+ cells. The ends were cut back, 4 bases at V and 3 bases at J, with 5 bases in the middle. This CDR3 region has 12 residues. From germline, CDR1 is SEHNR and CDR2 FQNEAQ (reference sequence). Original data processing: Junction-only sequences without quality scores were provided by ImmunoSEQ, so filtering was different. Libraries were prepared by immunoSEQ multiplex PCR; TCRdb keeps only in-frame clonotypes and omits some of them. From that table come the V and J calls and clone size; the DNA was used to work out D and trimming. Of millions of clones listed, roughly 94% are singletons.

This clonotype originated in a young man in good health. The V and J genes are TRBV7-9 and TRBJ2-3; no reliable D call. Sequencing used naive CD8+ T cells sorted from blood. CDR3 nucleotide sequence: TGTGCCAGCAGCTCCGCGACAGATACGCAGTATTTT. This gives the protein CASSSATDTQYF.